The 26 T cell receptor beta chains below all came from one sample that was sequenced in a study of shared clonotypes between healthy human individuals. The assay was immunoSEQ multiplex PCR, and TCRdb's table has in-frame clones only and misses some. The top ten hold roughly 0.13% of the sample, which has some 2,400,000 clones, 95% seen once. Material for sequencing was naive CD4+ T cells sorted from blood. Subset: CD45RA+ positively selected. These receptors all stem from a man aged 18 to 29 in good health.

As DNA, the CDR3 is TGTGCCAGCAGCTTAACCGTTAGCCCTCACTACGAGCAGTACTTC. It codes for CASSLTVSPHYEQYF. The gene calls are TRBV7-9 and TRBJ2-7; D unresolved. Germline assignment: CDR1 SEHNR and CDR2 FQNEAQ (reference sequence). V lost 2 bases to trimming and J lost 3 bases, with 14 bases between them. The CDR3 contains 15 residues.

The rearrangement joins TRBV4-3 to TRBJ2-7; 12 nucleotides align to TRBD1. The germline V gene has CDR1 LGHNA and CDR2 YSLEER. This CDR3 is built from 15 residues. Trimming took 4 bases from V and 6 from J; bases not matched to a gene: 7. CDR3 in amino acids: CASSRTGQGAGEQYF. Written as DNA, the CDR3 is TGCGCCAGCAGCCGGACGGGACAGGGGGCTGGCGAGCAGTACTTC.

The chain couples TRBV11-2 to TRBJ2-7; D is unclear. Deletions cut 1 base from V and 2 bases from J, with 6 bases between. Germline lookup yields CDR1 SGHAT and CDR2 FQNNGV. The CDR3 contains 13 residues. For the CDR3, the DNA is TGTGCCAGCAGCTTAGCCATAACCTACGAGCAGTACTTC. Translating it yields CASSLAITYEQYF.

The rearrangement uses TRBV2 and TRBJ1-5, with 8 nucleotides matching TRBD1. V gave up 0 bases and J gave up 2 bases; unmatched junction bases: 3. Germline CDR1 reads SNHLY; CDR2 reads FYNNEI. This CDR3 contains 16 residues. The CDR3 nucleotides are TGTGCCAGCAGTGAAGCTCCGACAGGGGGCAATCAGCCCCAGCATTTT. It encodes CASSEAPTGGNQPQHF.

V gene TRBV10-2 combines with J gene TRBJ2-5; D may correspond to TRBD1 or TRBD2 (6 bases each). The CDR3 has 15 residues. V gave up 0 bases and J gave up 2 bases, with 10 bases separating them. Germline V gene sequence: CDR1 WSHSY, CDR2 SAAADI. CDR3 DNA: TGCGCCAGCAGTGAGTCCGGGGGCGGTCAAGAGACCCAGTACTTC. Its protein product is CASSESGGGQETQYF.

Points on this clone: Additional DNA sequences in this sample encode the identical CDR3. The gene calls are TRBV18 and TRBJ2-1; the D call may be TRBD1 or TRBD2 (5 bases each). Trimming took off 0 bases at V and 9 bases at J, with 9 bases between the two ends. CDR3 size: 13 residues. Germline V lookup: CDR1 KGHSH, CDR2 LQKENI. CDR3 loop: CASSPPAGTEQFF. The DNA for the CDR3 is TGTGCCAGCTCACCACCGGCTGGGACTGAGCAGTTCTTC.

CDR3 amino acids: CAGGVNTEAFF. The CDR3, as DNA: TGTGCGGGGGGGGTAAACACTGAAGCTTTCTTT. The chain links TRBV7-9 to TRBJ1-1, with D possibly TRBD1 on 5 matching bases. The CDR3 loop spans 11 amino acids. CDR1 and CDR2 from the germline V gene are SEHNR and FQNEAQ (reference sequence). The entire variable domain, with the rest obtained from reference TRBV7-9 and TRBJ1-1, is as follows: DTGVSQNPRHKITKRGQNVTFRCDPISEHNRLYWYRQTLGQGPEFLTYFQNEAQLEKSRLLSDRFSAERPKGSFSTLEIQRTEQGDSAMYLCAGGVNTEAFFGQGTRLTVV.

The chain joins TRBV18 to TRBJ1-1; D not certain. V was shortened by 1 base and J by 0 bases, with 12 bases between the two germline ends. Germline loops: CDR1 KGHSH, CDR2 LQKENI. The CDR3 extends over 16 amino acids. The CDR3 loop is CASSPQAVQLNTEAFF. The CDR3 nucleotides are TGTGCCAGCTCACCACAAGCGGTACAGCTGAACACTGAAGCTTTCTTT.

Details on this clone: The sample carries other DNA sequences with the same CDR3. The chain recombines TRBV5-1 with TRBJ2-3; 7 nucleotides line up with TRBD1. The germline CDR1 and CDR2 sequences are SGHRS and YFSETQ. This CDR3 contains 14 residues. The V gene end was trimmed by 4 bases and the J gene end by 6 bases; junction bases not matched to a gene: 8. DNA for the CDR3: TGCGCCAGCAGCCTTGGACAGGTGCTGGATACGCAGTATTTT. This sequence encodes CASSLGQVLDTQYF.

This chain uses TRBV7-9 with TRBJ1-5; D is unclear. CDR1 and CDR2 (germline): SEHNR, FQNEAQ (reference sequence). The CDR3 consists of 13 residues. V shed 0 bases and J shed 5 bases, with 5 bases lying between them. The chain's CDR3 is CASSLALDQPQHF. The CDR3 region has the DNA TGTGCCAGCAGCTTAGCGCTGGATCAGCCCCAGCATTTT.

The V and J genes are TRBV6-1 and TRBJ2-1, with 7 nucleotides matching TRBD2. V was pared by 6 bases and J by 5 bases, with 7 bases of the junction left unmatched. Germline CDR1 reads MNHNS; CDR2 reads SASEGT. The CDR3 contains 14 residues. The CDR3 sequence: CASRAGTTNNEQFF. The CDR3 region has the DNA TGTGCCAGCAGGGCCGGGACTACTAACAATGAGCAGTTCTTC.

The chain recombines TRBV19 with TRBJ2-3; 7 nucleotides match TRBD2. The CDR3 extends over 15 amino acids. V dropped 3 bases and J dropped 7; count of bases not matched to a gene: 10. CDR1 is LNHDA, CDR2 SQIVND, per germline (reference sequence). CDR3 sequence (DNA): TGTGCCAGTAGTATCAGGACTAGGGCGGGGAATACGCAGTATTTT. Encoded protein: CASSIRTRAGNTQYF.

This clone turned up a few times. The chain links TRBV4-1 to TRBJ1-6; tentative D call: TRBD1 (6 bases). Per germline, CDR1 MGHRA and CDR2 YSYEKL. Trimming pared 1 base from V and 10 bases from J, leaving 20 bases between. The CDR3 has 17 amino acids. The CDR3 DNA is TGCGCCAGCAGCCAAGTCGGCGAGACAGGCCGCAACTCACCCCTCCACTTT. Translated: CASSQVGETGRNSPLHF.

The rearrangement links TRBV30 to TRBJ2-5, with D possibly matching TRBD1 (6 bases). From germline, CDR1 is GTSNPN and CDR2 SVGIG (reference sequence). V was trimmed by 2 bases and J by 5 bases, leaving 15 bases between them. The CDR3 extends over 14 amino acids. This chain's CDR3 is CAWSSWGLGETQYF. The CDR3 DNA sequence: TGTGCCTGGAGTTCATGGGGGCTAGGGGAGACCCAGTACTTC.

This chain connects TRBV15 to TRBJ2-7; D may be TRBD1 or TRBD2 (5 bases each). The CDR3 loop spans 15 amino acids. Germline V CDR1 and CDR2: LNHNV, YYDKDF (reference sequence). Trimming pared 3 bases from V and 0 bases from J, leaving 12 bases between. CDR3 residues: CATSRGTGSSYEQYF. For the CDR3, the DNA is TGTGCCACCAGCAGGGGGACGGGGAGCTCCTACGAGCAGTACTTC.

This clone was detected only once. The genes are TRBV30 and TRBJ1-6, with D tentatively TRBD1 (5 bases). Deletions cut 5 bases from V and 3 bases from J, with 11 bases between. The CDR3 is 14 residues long. Germline CDR1 GTSNPN, CDR2 SVGIG (reference sequence). CDR3 sequence: CAWGREFYNSPLHF. CDR3 sequence (DNA): TGTGCCTGGGGCAGGGAGTTCTATAATTCACCCCTCCACTTT.

The CDR3 DNA reads TGCGCCAGCAGCTTGATCGGGGTGGCCTACAATGAGCAGTTCTTC. Translated: CASSLIGVAYNEQFF. V and J are TRBV5-1 and TRBJ2-1, with a tentative D call TRBD2 (5 bases). The germline V and J ends were trimmed by 1 base and 2 bases, with 10 bases remaining between them. From germline, CDR1 is SGHRS and CDR2 YFSETQ. The CDR3 covers 15 residues.

The chain is built from TRBV7-2 and TRBJ2-4; 7 bases are shared with TRBD2. V lost 2 bases, J lost 9 bases, and 7 bases stayed unmatched. The germline V gene has CDR1 SGHTA and CDR2 FQGNSA. The CDR3 is 14 residues long. The CDR3 DNA reads TGTGCCAGCAGCTTATATCCGGGGGGAGGCATTCAGTACTTC. Translated: CASSLYPGGGIQYF.

The genes are TRBV5-1 and TRBJ1-6; D gene ambiguous. The CDR3 contains 16 residues. CDR1 and CDR2 from the germline V gene are SGHRS and YFSETQ. Trimming took 1 base from V and 6 from J, leaving 14 bases between them. The CDR3 DNA sequence: TGCGCCAGCAGCTTGCAGGTGCAAGGCTCTAATTCACCCCTCCACTTT. Amino acids: CASSLQVQGSNSPLHF.

V gene TRBV19 combines with J gene TRBJ1-5; D call uncertain. V was shortened by 5 bases and J by 2 bases, with 10 bases between the two germline ends. Per the germline V gene, CDR1 is LNHDA and CDR2 is SQIVND (reference sequence). The CDR3 has 14 residues. The CDR3 region has the DNA TGTGCCAGTAGTTCCGACGACCGCAATCAGCCCCAGCATTTT. It yields the protein CASSSDDRNQPQHF. The whole variable domain, remainder taken from reference TRBV19 and TRBJ1-5, is DGGITQSPKYLFRKEGQNVTLSCEQNLNHDAMYWYRQDPGQGLRLIYYSQIVNDFQKGDIAEGYSVSREKKESFPLTVTSAQKNPTAFYLCASSSDDRNQPQHFGDGTRLSIL.

This clone was recorded only once. This rearrangement joins TRBV5-1 to TRBJ1-4, with D unclear. Trimming removed 2 bases at V and 3 bases at J, with 8 bases between. The CDR3 totals 14 residues. From germline, CDR1 is SGHRS and CDR2 YFSETQ. The CDR3 nucleotides read TGCGCCAGCAGCTTAGATCAGGCTAATGAAAAACTGTTTTTT. This codes for CASSLDQANEKLFF.

The V call is TRBV4-3, the J call TRBJ2-1; TRBD2 is a possible D gene (5 bases). The CDR3 runs to 19 residues. V was clipped by 0 bases and J by 1 base, with 19 bases between them. Germline V gives CDR1 LGHNA, CDR2 YSLEER. The CDR3 DNA reads TGCGCCAGCAGCCAAGATTTCCAGGACTCGAGACGGTCCTACAATGAGCAGTTCTTC. Its protein is CASSQDFQDSRRSYNEQFF.

The chain couples TRBV7-2 to TRBJ1-2, with 7 bases matching TRBD1. The germline gives CDR1 SGHTA, CDR2 FQGNSA. The V and J ends lost 1 base and 4 bases, in that order; junction bases with no gene match: 6. The CDR3 is made up of 15 amino acids. CDR3 coding DNA: TGTGCCAGCAGCTTAGTGGAGGGGGCGGGCTATGGCTACACCTTC. It translates to CASSLVEGAGYGYTF.

The chain uses TRBV5-8 and TRBJ2-1, with 7 positions matching TRBD2. Germline-derived CDR1 and CDR2 are SGHTS and YDEGEE. The ends lost 5 bases at V and 5 bases at J; junction bases unmatched: 4. The CDR3 contains 13 residues. The CDR3 DNA sequence: TGTGCCAGCAGGGGTGGACTAGACAATGAGCAGTTCTTC. Amino acids: CASRGGLDNEQFF.

The rearrangement uses TRBV5-6 and TRBJ1-1; D ambiguous. The CDR3 sequence is 14 residues long. The germline gives CDR1 SGHDT, CDR2 YYEEEE. The V and J ends lost 4 bases and 1 base respectively, with 11 bases between them. This CDR3 reads CASSPAGRNTEAFF. The CDR3 DNA reads as TGTGCCAGCAGCCCGGCCGGGAGGAACACTGAAGCTTTCTTT. Full variable domain (rest looked up from reference TRBV5-6 and TRBJ1-1): DAGVTQSPTHLIKTRGQQVTLRCSPKSGHDTVSWYQQALGQGPQFIFQYYEEEERQRGNFPDRFSGHQFPNYSSELNVNALLLGDSALYLCASSPAGRNTEAFFGQGTRLTVV.

The chain joins TRBV11-2 to TRBJ2-3; TRBD2 agrees at 12 bases. This CDR3 has 16 amino acids. In germline, CDR1 is SGHAT, CDR2 FQNNGV. V lost 5 bases and J lost 2; bases outside the gene matches: 5. Here the CDR3 DNA reads TGTGCCAGCAGCCCAACTAGCGGGGGGTTCACAGATACGCAGTATTTT. Protein product: CASSPTSGGFTDTQYF.